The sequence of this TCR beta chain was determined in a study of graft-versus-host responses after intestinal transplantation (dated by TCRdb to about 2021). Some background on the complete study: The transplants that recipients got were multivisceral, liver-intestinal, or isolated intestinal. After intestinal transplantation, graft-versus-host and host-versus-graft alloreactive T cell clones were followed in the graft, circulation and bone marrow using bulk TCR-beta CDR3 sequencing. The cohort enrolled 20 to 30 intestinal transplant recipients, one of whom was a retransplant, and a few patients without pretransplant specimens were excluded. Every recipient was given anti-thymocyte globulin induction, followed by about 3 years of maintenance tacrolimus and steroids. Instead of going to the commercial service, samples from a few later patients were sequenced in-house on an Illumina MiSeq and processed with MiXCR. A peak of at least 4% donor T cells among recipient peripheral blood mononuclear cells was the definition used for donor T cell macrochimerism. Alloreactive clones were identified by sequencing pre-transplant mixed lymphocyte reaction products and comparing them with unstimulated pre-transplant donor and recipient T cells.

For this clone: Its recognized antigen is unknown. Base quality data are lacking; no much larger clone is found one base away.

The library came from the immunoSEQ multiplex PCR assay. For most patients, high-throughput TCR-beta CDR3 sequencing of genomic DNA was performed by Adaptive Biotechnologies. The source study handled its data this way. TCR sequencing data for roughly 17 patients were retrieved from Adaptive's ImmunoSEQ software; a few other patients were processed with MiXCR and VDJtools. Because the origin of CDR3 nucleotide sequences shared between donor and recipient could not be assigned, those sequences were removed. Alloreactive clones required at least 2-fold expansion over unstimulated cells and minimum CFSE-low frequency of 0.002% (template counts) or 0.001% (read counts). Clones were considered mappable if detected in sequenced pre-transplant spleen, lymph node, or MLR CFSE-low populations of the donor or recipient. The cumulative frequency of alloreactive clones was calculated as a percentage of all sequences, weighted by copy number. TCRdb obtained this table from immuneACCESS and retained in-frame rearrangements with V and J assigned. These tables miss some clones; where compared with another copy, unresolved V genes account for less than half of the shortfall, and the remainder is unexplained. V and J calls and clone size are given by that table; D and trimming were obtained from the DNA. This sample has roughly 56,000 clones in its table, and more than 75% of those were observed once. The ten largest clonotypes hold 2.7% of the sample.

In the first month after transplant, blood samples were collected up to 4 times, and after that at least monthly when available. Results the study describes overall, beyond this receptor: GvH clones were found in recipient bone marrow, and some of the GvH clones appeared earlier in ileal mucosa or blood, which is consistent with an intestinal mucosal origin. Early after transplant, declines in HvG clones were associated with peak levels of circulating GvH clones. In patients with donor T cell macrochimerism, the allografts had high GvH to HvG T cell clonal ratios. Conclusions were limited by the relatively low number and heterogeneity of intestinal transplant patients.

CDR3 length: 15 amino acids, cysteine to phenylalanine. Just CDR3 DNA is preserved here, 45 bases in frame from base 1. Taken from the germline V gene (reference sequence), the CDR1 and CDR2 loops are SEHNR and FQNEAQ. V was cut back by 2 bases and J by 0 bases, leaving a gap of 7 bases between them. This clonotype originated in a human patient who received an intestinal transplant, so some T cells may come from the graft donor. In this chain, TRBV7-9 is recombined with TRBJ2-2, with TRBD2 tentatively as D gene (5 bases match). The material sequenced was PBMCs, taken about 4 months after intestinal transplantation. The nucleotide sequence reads TGTGCCAGCAGCTTACCGGGATCGAACACCGGGGAGCTGTTTTTT. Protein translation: CASSLPGSNTGELFF.